The clone carrying this T cell receptor beta chain was recorded many times. These data are taken from a study of regulatory T cells in long-lasting Graves disease. Trimming at V came to 2 bases and at J to 0 bases, leaving 3 bases not matched to a gene. Germline loops: CDR1 DFQATT, CDR2 SNEGSKA (reference sequence). CDR3 length equals 15 residues. Noted time point: newly diagnosed GD, antithyroid drugs for less than 3 months. Construction of the TCR library relied on RNA isolated from PBMCs. According to the study, TCR beta libraries were built with iRepertoire HTBI primers and CDR3-region Arm-PCR. Using its own MiXCR run on the multiplex PCR reads, TCRdb lists one record per CDR3 protein. The sample has about 540,000 distinct CDR3 sequences; roughly 12% are singletons. A further study also used this sample, focusing on T cells in Graves' hyperthyroidism and ophthalmopathy. Per that study: The TCR CDR3 was amplified in a first-round RT-PCR using the HTBI primer set.

Material: peripheral blood mononuclear cells (PBMCs), obtained at new diagnosis, from a patient treated with antithyroid drugs. The receptor's source is a man aged 30 to 45 with Graves disease. V and J are TRBV20-1 and TRBJ2-7, with TRBD2 matching over 11 bases. CDR3 nucleotides: TGCAGTGCTAGACCCACTAGCGGGAGCTCCTACGAGCAGTACTTC. It codes for CSARPTSGSSYEQYF.